The 21 T cell receptor beta chains reported below all come from one sample, sequenced in a study of shared clonotypes between healthy human individuals (dated by TCRdb to the early 2020s). Library prep was done by the immunoSEQ multiplex PCR assay. This is the immuneACCESS table as TCRdb keeps it, with only in-frame sequences that have V and J called. A part of the clones is gone; compared with another copy, unresolved V genes explain less than half, and the rest is unexplained. This sample lists about 2.2 million clones; around 93% were detected once. The top ten clonotypes cover about 1.7% of the sample. For the CD8 naive samples, CD45RO-negative cells were positively selected for CCR7, yielding a CD45RA+CCR7+ population from which TemRA cells were excluded. What was sequenced was naive CD8+ T cells from PBMCs. The sample's cell subset or site, from its label and the paper: CD45RA+CCR7+. Receptor source: a man aged 18 to 30 in good health. Some clones in this sample may be carry-over from other donors' samples.

As concerns this clone: Other DNA variants within this sample encode the same CDR3. This chain uses TRBV28 with TRBJ2-3, with D perhaps matching TRBD1 (6 bases). The CDR3 has 14 amino acids. CDR1 MDHEN and CDR2 SYDVKM come from the germline V gene. V was trimmed by 3 bases and J by 1 base, leaving 8 bases between them. The CDR3: CASSFYRGTDTQYF. For the CDR3, the DNA is TGTGCCAGCAGTTTTTACAGGGGCACAGATACGCAGTATTTT.

Only one count was recorded for this clone. The chain links TRBV11-2 to TRBJ2-7; 13 positions match TRBD2. The germline CDR1 and CDR2 sequences are SGHAT and FQNNGV. This CDR3 has 15 amino acids. V lost 1 base, J lost 5 bases, and 2 bases stayed unmatched. This CDR3 is CASSLVLAGGDEQYF. CDR3 in DNA: TGTGCCAGCAGCTTAGTACTAGCGGGAGGGGACGAGCAGTACTTC.

This chain uses TRBV27 with TRBJ1-1; D is undetermined. V dropped 5 bases and J dropped 2 bases, with 12 bases sitting between them. The CDR3 totals 14 residues. The V gene's germline CDR1 is MNHEY and CDR2 SMNVEV (reference sequence). DNA of the CDR3: TGTGCCAGCAGTCAGAACGGGGAAAACACTGAAGCTTTCTTT. Translating it yields CASSQNGENTEAFF.

V is TRBV27 and J is TRBJ1-5, with 8 bases fitting TRBD1. Germline loops: CDR1 MNHEY, CDR2 SMNVEV (reference sequence). The CDR3 is 17 amino acids. The ends lost 5 bases at V and 3 bases at J; junction bases unmatched: 12. Written as DNA, the CDR3 is TGTGCCAGCAGTCTGTGGGCAGGGGGCGCGGACAATCAGCCCCAGCATTTT. Translation gives CASSLWAGGADNQPQHF.

The rearrangement uses TRBV30 and TRBJ2-3; weak D call: TRBD2 (5 bases). V was trimmed by 0 bases and J by 6 bases, leaving 13 bases between them. This CDR3 contains 14 residues. The germline V gene encodes CDR1 GTSNPN and CDR2 SVGIG (reference sequence). The chain's CDR3 is CAWSVLSSRDTQYF. CDR3 coding DNA: TGTGCCTGGAGTGTACTCTCTAGCCGGGATACGCAGTATTTT.

This sequence joins TRBV5-1 and TRBJ2-1; D may match TRBD1 or TRBD2 (5 bases each). Deletions cut 0 bases from V and 5 bases from J, with 24 bases between. This CDR3 has 19 amino acids. The germline gives CDR1 SGHRS, CDR2 YFSETQ. CDR3 sequence (DNA): TGCGCCAGCAGCTTGGTTGGGGGTTTGGGCGGCCTCACAGACAATGAGCAGTTCTTC. Amino acid sequence: CASSLVGGLGGLTDNEQFF.

This chain links TRBV5-5 with TRBJ1-1, with D possibly TRBD1 on 5 matching bases. This CDR3 contains 15 residues. The germline V gene has CDR1 SGHKS and CDR2 YYEKEE (reference sequence). Between the trimmed V and J ends, which lost 2 bases and 5 bases, there was a span of 16 bases. The CDR3 is CASSLNPRGLTEAFF. CDR3 nucleotides: TGTGCCAGCAGCTTAAATCCGAGGGGATTAACTGAAGCTTTCTTT.

Note on this clone: Other DNA sequences in this sample translate to the same CDR3. The chain uses TRBV9 and TRBJ2-7; D uncertain. The CDR3 is 13 amino acids. Trimming stripped 0 bases from V and 2 bases from J, with 6 bases between. Germline CDR1 is SGDLS and CDR2 is YYNGEE. In DNA form, the CDR3 reads TGTGCCAGCAGCGTAGGTGTGGCCTACGAGCAGTACTTC. It is translated as CASSVGVAYEQYF.

The V and J genes are TRBV16 and TRBJ2-5; 8 bases match TRBD1. The CDR3 extends over 15 amino acids. Germline V lookup: CDR1 KGHSY, CDR2 FQNENV. V dropped 6 bases and J dropped 2; count of bases not matched to a gene: 8. CDR3 in amino acids: CASSRQGTPQETQYF. The CDR3 DNA reads as TGTGCCAGCAGTCGACAGGGGACACCTCAAGAGACCCAGTACTTC.

This clone was found once. Written as DNA, the CDR3 is TGTGCCAGCAGCTTGTCAGGGCCCATGAACACTGAAGCTTTCTTT. It yields the protein CASSLSGPMNTEAFF. The chain couples TRBV7-9 to TRBJ1-1; a weak D match, TRBD1 (5 bases). V was clipped by 3 bases and J by 0 bases, with 11 bases between them. Looked up from germline, CDR1 is SEHNR and CDR2 is FQNEAQ (reference sequence). The CDR3 spans 15 residues.

The chain employs TRBV14 and TRBJ2-7, with unresolved D. With 0 bases removed from V and 4 bases from J, the gap between germline ends came to 7 bases. The CDR3 has 13 residues. Germline CDR1 and CDR2: SGHDN and FVKESK. The CDR3 protein is CASSQERPYEQYF. The CDR3 nucleotides read TGTGCCAGCAGCCAAGAAAGACCGTACGAGCAGTACTTC.

V and J are TRBV18 and TRBJ2-1; 11 bases line up with TRBD2. The germline CDR1 and CDR2 sequences are KGHSH and LQKENI. This CDR3 contains 16 residues. V dropped 6 bases and J dropped 1; count of bases not matched to a gene: 5. The DNA for the CDR3 is TGTGCCAGCTCTATTAGCGGGAGGGGATCCTACAATGAGCAGTTCTTC. As protein: CASSISGRGSYNEQFF.

The chain uses TRBV2 and TRBJ1-5, with D possibly being TRBD1 (5 bases). The CDR3 covers 15 residues. Germline V lookup: CDR1 SNHLY, CDR2 FYNNEI. V was shortened by 7 bases and J by 1 base, with 14 bases between the two germline ends. CDR3 nucleotides: TGTGCCAGCAACATCGGGGGATGGAGCAATCAGCCCCAGCATTTT. This translates into CASNIGGWSNQPQHF.

The rearrangement uses TRBV5-6 and TRBJ2-3, with 10 positions matching TRBD2. The CDR3 contains 16 residues. Germline CDR1 and CDR2: SGHDT and YYEEEE. V dropped 2 bases and J dropped 6; count of bases not matched to a gene: 9. As DNA, the CDR3 is TGTGCCAGCAGCTTCACTAGCGGGGACCGCCGTGATACGCAGTATTTT. It is translated as CASSFTSGDRRDTQYF.

The CDR3 DNA is TGTGCCAGCAGGGACCGGGACAGCACAGATACGCAGTATTTT. This sequence encodes CASRDRDSTDTQYF. This sequence joins TRBV2 and TRBJ2-3; D is possibly TRBD1 or TRBD2 (5 bases each). There are 14 residues in the CDR3. Germline V gene lookup returns CDR1 SNHLY and CDR2 FYNNEI. The V and J ends lost 6 bases and 0 bases respectively, with 10 bases between them.

The chain links TRBV19 to TRBJ1-2; D ambiguous. CDR1 LNHDA and CDR2 SQIVND come from the germline V gene (reference sequence). This CDR3 region has 15 residues. Trimming cost V 3 bases and J 6 bases, with 17 bases left between them. CDR3 region: CASSIVPLRVDGYTF. The CDR3 nucleotides are TGTGCCAGTAGTATCGTTCCCCTTCGGGTCGATGGCTACACCTTC.

This chain joins TRBV27 and TRBJ1-2, with a possible D match to TRBD1 (5 bases). V lost 2 bases to trimming and J lost 0 bases, with 19 bases between them. Germline V CDR1 and CDR2: MNHEY, SMNVEV (reference sequence). This CDR3 is built from 18 residues. The CDR3 DNA is TGTGCCAGCAGTTTAACTGGTTGGGCGGGGGAACCTAACTATGGCTACACCTTC. Residues: CASSLTGWAGEPNYGYTF.

The DNA of the CDR3 is TGTGCCAGCAGCTTGTTACAGGACACAGATACGCAGTATTTT. It encodes CASSLLQDTDTQYF. The rearrangement uses TRBV5-5 and TRBJ2-3, with D perhaps matching TRBD1 (5 bases). Trimming took 1 base from V and 2 from J, leaving 8 bases between them. Germline CDR1 and CDR2: SGHKS and YYEKEE (reference sequence). There are 14 residues in the CDR3.

With regard to this clone: Other nucleotide sequences from this sample produce the same CDR3. The chain has TRBV7-9 and TRBJ1-2; unclear D gene. Germline values: CDR1 SEHNR, CDR2 FQNEAQ (reference sequence). The CDR3 is 13 amino acids. V lost 5 bases, J lost 4 bases, and 11 bases lay in between. In DNA form, the CDR3 reads TGTGCCAGCAGCCCTACTGGTTTCTATGGCTACACCTTC. This gives the protein CASSPTGFYGYTF.

This chain links TRBV11-2 with TRBJ1-6, with D hard to call. CDR1 and CDR2 (germline): SGHAT, FQNNGV. V gave up 0 bases and J gave up 10 bases, with 13 bases separating them. CDR3 length: 15 residues. CDR3 nucleotide sequence: TGTGCCAGCAGCTTAGATAGACCCGTCAGGTCACCCCTCCACTTT. As protein: CASSLDRPVRSPLHF.

This clone was seen once. The V gene is TRBV7-8, the J gene TRBJ2-7; D may be TRBD1 or TRBD2 (7 bases each). Germline CDR1 reads SGHVS; CDR2 reads FQNEAQ. The CDR3 extends over 16 amino acids. Between the trimmed V and J ends, which lost 5 bases and 0 bases, there was a span of 17 bases. The CDR3 coding sequence is TGTGCCAGCAGCCCAGGGGGGGGCAGGGCCTCCTACGAGCAGTACTTC. It yields the protein CASSPGGGRASYEQYF.